This T cell receptor (beta chain) was profiled in a study of Ad26.COV2.S vaccination and SARS-CoV-2 variants (dated by TCRdb to 2020 to 2022). For the wider study: Donors in the vaccine arm were drawn from COV1001, a multicentre, randomized, double-blind, placebo-controlled phase I-IIa trial testing Ad26.COV2.S in healthy adults. Participants in the trial were split at random into five groups of five each, receiving low-dose or high-dose Ad26.COV2.S once or twice, or else placebo on both occasions. A total of approximately 32 samples were included in the TCR-sequenced set, comprising 19 Ad26.COV2.S vaccine recipients, 5 placebo recipients and 8 SARS-CoV-2 convalescent individuals. Throughout the experiments and outcome assessment, investigators stayed blinded to trial group allocation. Sequencing of the TCRbeta repertoire served to evaluate the specificity and breadth of SARS-CoV-2-reactive T cell receptors following Ad26.COV2.S vaccination. Dosing of Ad26.COV2.S was intramuscular, at either 5x10^10 or 1x10^11 viral particles, delivered as one shot or as two shots spaced 56 days apart. Paper-wide results and their limitations: Higher spike-specific TCR breadth was observed in Ad26.COV2.S recipients than in placebo recipients (P = 0.0014). Comparing responses between vaccine doses or regimens was not something the study was powered to do. Vaccine and placebo recipients had comparable non-spike TCR breadth, which fits with the vaccine containing only spike. After vaccination, spike-specific CD8+ and CD4+ T cell responses were reported to show substantial breadth. The authors noted that total T cell responses may have been underestimated by the TCR breadth and depth analyses.

This specimen's treatment or condition label, per the study, means: over 15 received Ad26.COV2.S at low or high dose, single or two shots; about five received placebo; per-sample allocation not given. Repertoires of vaccine and placebo recipients were sequenced from samples taken on day 63 after the first injection. In Cohort 1b, 20 to 25 adults aged 18-55 years were enrolled at a single site in Boston, USA, between 29 July and 7 August 2020. As a vaccine, Ad26.COV2.S was a replication-incompetent adenovirus type 26 vector that expressed a prefusion-stabilized SARS-CoV-2 spike protein derived from the original Wuhan strain. The immunoSEQ Assay was the method used to sequence TCRbeta CDR3 regions. After extraction, genomic DNA underwent amplification by bias-controlled multiplex PCR, followed by high-throughput sequencing. The study's own analysis went as follows. Collapsing and filtering of sequences were performed to quantify the absolute abundance of each unique TCRbeta CDR3 region. T cell fraction was estimated by normalizing TCRbeta template counts to usable DNA, with usable DNA measured through amplification of reference genes found in all nucleated cells. Repertoire TCRs were annotated as SARS-CoV-2-specific by exact matching of V gene, CDR3 amino acid sequence and J gene to a known reactive TCR set. The reference SARS-CoV-2 TCR set was derived from MIRA and filtered for enrichment in COVID-19-positive ImmuneCODE repertoires, a step that removed public or cross-reactive TCRs. Based on the MIRA antigens, annotated TCRs were further analysed at the level of specific ORF or position within ORF. Depth was the summed frequency of annotated unique rearrangements, while breadth was defined as annotated unique rearrangements over total unique productive rearrangements. TCR breadth was compared between groups using two-sided Wilcoxon rank-sum tests. The source is immuneACCESS, and TCRdb retained only in-frame sequences with V and J called. Part of the clones is not carried over; for the studies checked, unresolved V genes explain less than half of this, and the remainder is unexplained. V, J and clone size were drawn from that table, and D and trimming were deduced from the DNA. This sample is represented by roughly 300,000 clones; approximately 90% of them were singletons. The ten biggest clones cover approximately 5.9% of the sample.

Concerning this clone: It has no known antigen specificity. Base qualities are not recorded, but no much larger clone differs from it by a single base.

The sequencing used peripheral blood, collected in a trial of Ad26.COV2.S vaccine versus placebo. The clonotype was recovered from a person between 18 and 65 years old who received the Ad26.COV2.S COVID-19 vaccine or a placebo.

The DNA sequence is given as TGTGCCAGCAGCGTAGCAACGGGGCTGGACGGAAACACCATATATTTT. Translation gives CASSVATGLDGNTIYF. The chain is made from TRBV9 and TRBJ1-3; the D gene is possibly TRBD1, with 5 bases matching. Sequences SGDLS (CDR1) and YYNGEE (CDR2) are obtained from the germline V gene. The V and J ends are trimmed by 0 bases and 4 bases, leaving 14 bases between them. From cysteine to phenylalanine, the CDR3 is 16 amino acids long. Only the CDR3 region is kept as DNA, spanning 48 bases read in frame from base 1.